This T cell receptor (beta chain) was sequenced for a study of blood T cell repertoires in COVID-19. The data were produced by immunoSEQ multiplex PCR, yet TCRdb's version contains in-frame clones alone and is incomplete. The profile shows approximately 270,000 clones, 80% to 90% of them singletons. Participants reported their clinical history, and cohort assignment relied on those reports. Germline CDR1 is SGHTA and CDR2 is FQGTGA. The CDR3 is 13 residues long. V gave up 6 bases and J gave up 4 bases, with 12 bases separating them. The sample taken for sequencing was PBMCs or T cells enriched from blood (not recorded which). This chain connects TRBV7-3 to TRBJ1-1, with a possible D match to TRBD1 (5 bases). The TCR was taken from a woman aged 50 to 60 who had recovered from COVID-19. The CDR3 nucleotides read TGTGCCAGCAGTCCTCAGGGAGGCACTGAAGCTTTCTTT. Its translation is CASSPQGGTEAFF.